This TCR beta chain appears in the sequencing data of a study of CD8 T cells in ankylosing spondylitis. General study findings and limits: Seemingly distinctive of ankylosing spondylitis blood was a TCR beta motif formed by eight highly homologous variants. A number of the motif variants had already been described in reactive arthritis synovial fluid and blood. Disease-linked clones were CD8+ and relatively rare in peripheral blood. Enrichment of disease-linked clones was reportedly significant in matched ankylosing spondylitis synovial fluid.

CDR3 size: 16 residues. Trimming took off 4 bases at V and 1 base at J, with 19 bases between the two ends. Germline values: CDR1 SQVTM, CDR2 ANQGSEA. Comments on this clonotype: Antigen specificity is unknown.

TCRdb passed the 5' RACE reads through MiXCR, listing each CDR3 protein once. The sample has about 130,000 distinct CDR3 sequences; approximately 9.7% are singletons. This TCR derives from a male donor with ankylosing spondylitis or in good health (not recorded which). What was sequenced was blood, either unsorted or a sorted T cell fraction (not recorded which). The rearrangement links TRBV29-1 to TRBJ1-2; D perhaps matches TRBD1 (5 bases). The CDR3 DNA reads TGCAGCGTTGCGTCGCAGGGAGGTAGATTTAACTATGGCTACACCTTC. This gives the protein CSVASQGGRFNYGYTF.